A single sample is the source of the 28 T cell receptor beta chains below, sequenced in a study of blood T cells in healthy people across ages. PCR was performed a second time for roughly 6 to 12 cycles using a sample-barcoded 5' primer and a J-beta primer mix. TCRdb called the 5' RACE reads again in MiXCR, with one record for every CDR3 protein. The sample holds around 1,500,000 distinct CDR3 sequences, 35% to 45% seen once. The specimen was blood. Receptors originate from a woman aged 18-29 years in good health.

This clonotype turned up a few times. The V and J genes are TRBV27 and TRBJ1-2, with 7 nucleotides matching TRBD1. The J segment lost 1 base and the V segment lost 7 bases, leaving 3 bases of the junction unmatched. Germline V gene lookup returns CDR1 MNHEY and CDR2 SMNVEV (reference sequence). The CDR3 loop spans 13 amino acids. The CDR3 DNA reads as TGTGCCAGCAAGCAGGGGGTTAACTATGGCTACACCTTC. It translates to CASKQGVNYGYTF.

The genes are TRBV20-1 and TRBJ1-2; D is perhaps TRBD1 (5 bases). Germline values: CDR1 DFQATT, CDR2 SNEGSKA (reference sequence). Deletions cut 7 bases from V and 6 bases from J, with 18 bases between. The CDR3 covers 13 residues. The CDR3 sequence is CSDILPRDDGYTF. The CDR3 nucleotides read TGCAGTGACATCCTCCCTCGGGACGATGGCTACACCTTC.

This clonotype was observed a handful of times. The chain links TRBV4-1 to TRBJ2-3; 7 bases map to TRBD1. Germline CDR1 MGHRA, CDR2 YSYEKL. The CDR3 loop spans 17 amino acids. The junction had 6 bases not matched to a gene; V was cut back by 0 bases and J by 0 bases. For the CDR3, the DNA is TGCGCCAGCAGCCAAGATTCCGGCAGGGGGAGCACAGATACGCAGTATTTT. Translated, it gives CASSQDSGRGSTDTQYF.

V is TRBV3-1 and J is TRBJ1-2; 7 nucleotides match TRBD1. J lost 8 bases, V lost 2 bases, and 5 bases had no gene match. This CDR3 spans 13 amino acids. Germline CDR1 LGHDT, CDR2 YNNKEL (reference sequence). The CDR3 region has the DNA TGTGCCAGCAGCCAACTGACGGGACAGGGCTACACCTTC. Its translation is CASSQLTGQGYTF.

The J gene is TRBJ1-1, the V gene TRBV27; D is perhaps TRBD1 (5 bases). The CDR3 has 13 residues. Germline lookup yields CDR1 MNHEY and CDR2 SMNVEV (reference sequence). V lost 8 bases and J lost 0, with 10 bases in between. CDR3 sequence reads: CASHGALNTEAFF. The CDR3 DNA reads as TGTGCCAGCCACGGGGCTTTGAACACTGAAGCTTTCTTT.

The chain uses TRBV30 and TRBJ2-1, with D perhaps assigned TRBD1 or TRBD2 (5 bases each). Trimming shortened V by 3 bases and J by 4 bases, and 10 bases separated the two germline ends. Germline V gives CDR1 GTSNPN, CDR2 SVGIG (reference sequence). This CDR3 comprises 13 residues. DNA for the CDR3: TGTGCCTGGAGACGGGGCCTTTACAATGAGCAGTTCTTC. It yields the protein CAWRRGLYNEQFF.

The rearrangement joins TRBV7-3 to TRBJ2-1; no clear D gene. Trimming removed 1 base at V and 7 bases at J, with 14 bases between. Germline-derived CDR1 and CDR2 are SGHTA and FQGTGA. This CDR3 contains 15 residues. This CDR3 reads CASSLMSTDRNEQFF. DNA of the CDR3: TGTGCCAGCAGCTTAATGTCTACCGATAGGAATGAGCAGTTCTTC.

The chain recombines TRBV6-1 with TRBJ2-2; 14 bases fit TRBD2. The V and J ends lost 5 bases and 5 bases, in that order; junction bases with no gene match: 4. The germline V gene encodes CDR1 MNHNS and CDR2 SASEGT. The CDR3 has 16 amino acids. The CDR3 DNA reads TGTGCCAGCAGTAGACTAGCGGGAGGGATAACCGGGGAGCTGTTTTTT. It encodes CASSRLAGGITGELFF.

The V and J genes are TRBV25-1 and TRBJ2-7; tentatively, D is TRBD2 (6 bases). CDR3 length: 16 residues. In germline, CDR1 is MGHDK, CDR2 SYGVNS. The V and J ends lost 7 bases and 7 bases respectively, with 26 bases between them. The CDR3 sequence is CASTPRRDGSYNEQYF. CDR3 nucleotides: TGTGCCAGCACCCCACGGCGGGATGGCTCCTACAATGAGCAGTACTTC.

This clonotype was seen a few times. The CDR3 loop is CSARQGLAGYNEQFF. The CDR3, as DNA: TGCAGTGCTAGACAGGGACTAGCGGGGTACAATGAGCAGTTCTTC. The chain is built from TRBV20-1 and TRBJ2-1; 13 positions agree with TRBD2. J gave up 4 bases and V 2 bases, and 2 bases lay outside the gene matches. Per the germline V gene, CDR1 is DFQATT and CDR2 is SNEGSKA (reference sequence). The CDR3 loop spans 15 amino acids.

This clonotype came up a few times. The chain is built from TRBV29-1 and TRBJ2-5; TRBD2 matches 9 bases. The J call may not be correct, given that the DNA end is closer to TRBJ2-7. The CDR3 contains 13 residues. Germline V gene data show CDR1 as SQVTM and CDR2 as ANQGSEA. CDR3 nucleotide sequence: TGCAGCGTTGACGGGACTAGCTTCGGCGAGCAGTACTTC. Translating gives CSVDGTSFGEQYF.

The chain joins TRBV7-8 to TRBJ2-5; 13 bases match TRBD2. Germline lookup yields CDR1 SGHVS and CDR2 FQNEAQ. This CDR3 comprises 18 residues. The trim removed 2 bases at V and 2 bases at J, leaving 8 bases unmatched. For the CDR3, the DNA is TGTGCCAGCAGCTTACCGACTAGCGGGGGGCTACTTCAAGAGACCCAGTACTTC. Protein: CASSLPTSGGLLQETQYF.

This clonotype occurred a few times. This chain uses TRBV7-9 with TRBJ2-7; TRBD2 matches at 7 bases. With 2 bases clipped from V and 2 bases from J, the junction kept 6 bases outside the gene matches. From germline, CDR1 is SEHNR and CDR2 FQNEAQ (reference sequence). The CDR3 consists of 15 residues. The CDR3 reads CASSLILRGTYEQYF. In DNA form, the CDR3 reads TGTGCCAGCAGCTTAATTTTGCGGGGGACCTACGAGCAGTACTTC. Full variable domain (missing parts from reference TRBV7-9 and TRBJ2-7): DTGVSQNPRHKITKRGQNVTFRCDPISEHNRLYWYRQTLGQGPEFLTYFQNEAQLEKSRLLSDRFSAERPKGSFSTLEIQRTEQGDSAMYLCASSLILRGTYEQYFGPGTRLTVT.

This chain links TRBV9 with TRBJ1-2; D possibly corresponds to TRBD1 (5 bases). Deletions cut 0 bases from V and 3 bases from J, with 12 bases between. Per germline, CDR1 SGDLS and CDR2 YYNGEE. The CDR3 has 15 amino acids. CDR3 loop: CASSVATGRDYGYTF. The CDR3 bases are TGTGCCAGCAGCGTAGCTACGGGGCGGGACTATGGCTACACCTTC.

J is TRBJ1-2 and V is TRBV6-6; the D gene is possibly TRBD1 (6 bases). Germline lookup yields CDR1 MNHNY and CDR2 SVGAGI (reference sequence). The length of the CDR3 is 12 residues. The V end was cut by 7 bases, the J end by 4 bases, with 10 bases between. CDR3 coding DNA: TGTGCCAGCAAGGACAGCGTCTATGGCTACACCTTC. Residues: CASKDSVYGYTF.

This clonotype appeared a few times. The V and J genes are TRBV7-6 and TRBJ1-2; D not certain. Trimming left V 4 bases short and J 0 bases short, with 12 bases between. Germline values: CDR1 SGHVS, CDR2 FNYEAQ. The CDR3 runs 15 residues. The CDR3, as DNA: TGTGCCAGCAGCTCCGCCGGGTCTGCTAACTATGGCTACACCTTC. Protein: CASSSAGSANYGYTF.

This clonotype came up many times. Germline is not matched at one junction end, which may reflect a read error. V and J are TRBV5-1 and TRBJ2-3; TRBD1 matches 11 bases. Germline CDR1 SGHRS, CDR2 YFSETQ. The CDR3 has 15 amino acids. The CDR3 region has the DNA TGTGCCAGCAGCTTGGGACAGGGGGGCACAGATACGCAGTATTTT. Translation: CASSLGQGGTDTQYF.

The table lists this clonotype with many counts. V usage is TRBV10-3 and J usage is TRBJ2-5; no definite D call. CDR1 is ENHRY and CDR2 is SYGVKD in the germline V gene. Trimming stripped 0 bases from V and 1 base from J, with 6 bases between. This CDR3 is built from 14 residues. CDR3 protein: CAISESGSQETQYF. The CDR3 nucleotides read TGTGCCATCAGTGAGTCTGGCAGCCAAGAGACCCAGTACTTC.

This clonotype was seen a handful of times. The chain is built from TRBV24-1 and TRBJ1-5; D gene ambiguous. Germline values: CDR1 KGHDR, CDR2 SFDVKD. The CDR3 is made up of 12 amino acids. The germline V and J ends were trimmed by 3 bases and 5 bases, with 4 bases remaining between them. Here the CDR3 DNA reads TGTGCCACCAGTGATCCTGATCAGCCCCAGCATTTT. It codes for CATSDPDQPQHF.

This clonotype turned up a few times. This rearrangement joins TRBV6-5 to TRBJ1-2, with D unclear. The V and J ends lost 4 bases and 0 bases respectively, with 15 bases between them. CDR3 length equals 16 residues. Per the germline V gene, CDR1 is MNHEY and CDR2 is SVGAGI. The CDR3 spells CASSSVSDGSNYGYTF. In DNA form, the CDR3 reads TGTGCCAGCAGTTCGGTCTCCGACGGATCTAACTATGGCTACACCTTC.

This clonotype was counted between two and nine times. A much larger clone lies a single base off, so this may be a read error. The V and J genes are TRBV11-2 and TRBJ2-1; weak D call: TRBD1 (5 bases). V was clipped by 5 bases and J by 5 bases, with 16 bases between them. The germline CDR1 and CDR2 sequences are SGHAT and FQNNGV. This CDR3 region has 15 residues. CDR3 nucleotides: TGTGCCAGCAGCCTAGGACATACATCCCACAATGAGCAGTTCTTC. Translation gives CASSLGHTSHNEQFF.

The chain joins TRBV20-1 to TRBJ1-5; D gene unclear. Trimming cost V 7 bases and J 8 bases, with 21 bases left between them. The germline V gene has CDR1 DFQATT and CDR2 SNEGSKA (reference sequence). This CDR3 region has 14 residues. This chain's CDR3 is CSVAAGVLKEPQHF. Written as DNA, the CDR3 is TGCAGTGTCGCGGCCGGGGTGCTTAAGGAGCCCCAGCATTTT.

The count of this clonotype is one. This chain connects TRBV10-3 to TRBJ2-5; D not resolved. Germline V CDR1 and CDR2: ENHRY, SYGVKD. With 4 bases removed from V and 2 bases from J, the gap between germline ends came to 11 bases. The CDR3 contains 14 residues. The CDR3 DNA sequence: TGTGCCATCAGTGGCAACGGCGGACAAGAGACCCAGTACTTC. Its translation is CAISGNGGQETQYF.

In its sample, this clonotype was seen a few times. V usage is TRBV27 and J usage is TRBJ2-7; 8 bases line up with TRBD1. The J segment lost 3 bases and the V segment lost 5 bases, leaving 6 bases of the junction unmatched. Germline V gene data show CDR1 as MNHEY and CDR2 as SMNVEV (reference sequence). The CDR3 sequence is 14 residues long. CDR3 residues: CASSPTGAHYEQYF. In DNA form, the CDR3 reads TGTGCCAGCAGTCCGACAGGGGCCCACTACGAGCAGTACTTC.

The chain recombines TRBV27 with TRBJ2-1; D may be TRBD1 (5 bases). V shed 0 bases and J shed 9 bases, with 15 bases lying between them. CDR1 is MNHEY, CDR2 SMNVEV, per germline (reference sequence). The CDR3 totals 15 residues. CDR3 nucleotide sequence: TGTGCCAGCAGTTTATCTGGGGCAGGGTGGGGTGAGCAGTTCTTC. Its protein is CASSLSGAGWGEQFF.

The rearrangement joins TRBV6-6 to TRBJ2-5, with 9 bases fitting TRBD2. V shed 5 bases and J 3 bases; nucleotides not matched to a gene: 7. The CDR3 length is 15 residues. Germline CDR1 is MNHNY and CDR2 is SVGAGI (reference sequence). For the CDR3, the DNA is TGTGCCAGCAGTAGGACGACTAGCGGAGAAGAGACCCAGTACTTC. Its protein product is CASSRTTSGEETQYF.

This clonotype was detected a few times. The gene calls are TRBV4-2 and TRBJ2-5; D perhaps matches TRBD1 (5 bases). The V end lost 3 bases, the J end lost 2 bases, and 13 bases lay between the germline ends. This CDR3 spans 15 amino acids. Germline V lookup: CDR1 LGHNA, CDR2 YNFKEQ. CDR3 amino acids: CASSQTTAHQETQYF. DNA of the CDR3: TGTGCCAGCAGCCAGACGACAGCGCATCAAGAGACCCAGTACTTC.

The chain carries TRBV6-6 and TRBJ2-5, with 8 bases lining up with TRBD1. Trimming took 6 bases from V and 4 from J; bases not matched to a gene: 7. This CDR3 spans 14 amino acids. Germline CDR1 is MNHNY and CDR2 is SVGAGI (reference sequence). This chain's CDR3 is CASSRGTGGETQYF. The DNA of the CDR3 is TGTGCCAGCAGCCGCGGGACAGGAGGAGAGACCCAGTACTTC.